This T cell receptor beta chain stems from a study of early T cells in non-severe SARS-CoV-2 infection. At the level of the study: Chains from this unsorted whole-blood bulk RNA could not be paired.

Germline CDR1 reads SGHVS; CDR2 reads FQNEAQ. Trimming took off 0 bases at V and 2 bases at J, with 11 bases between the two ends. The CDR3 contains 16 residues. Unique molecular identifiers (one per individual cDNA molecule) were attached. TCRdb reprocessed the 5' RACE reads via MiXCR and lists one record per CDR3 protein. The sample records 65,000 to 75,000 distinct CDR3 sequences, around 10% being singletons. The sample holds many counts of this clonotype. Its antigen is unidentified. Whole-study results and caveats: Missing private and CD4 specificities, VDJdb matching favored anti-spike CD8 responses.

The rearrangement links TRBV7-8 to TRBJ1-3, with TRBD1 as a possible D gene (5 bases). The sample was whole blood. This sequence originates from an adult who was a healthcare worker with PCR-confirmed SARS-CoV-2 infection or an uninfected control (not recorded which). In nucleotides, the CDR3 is TGTGCCAGCAGCTTAGCTCGGGGCAGGACTGGAAACACCATATATTTT. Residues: CASSLARGRTGNTIYF.